This T cell receptor (beta chain) was obtained from a study of early T cells in non-severe SARS-CoV-2 infection. In the study overall: Chains were not paired, and sequencing was done on bulk RNA from unsorted whole blood.

The table lists this clonotype with a few counts. Antigen specificity is unknown. General study points: Comparison of clonotypes with VDJdb favored anti-spike CD8 responses while missing private and CD4 specificities.

In germline, CDR1 is LGHDT, CDR2 YNNKEL (reference sequence). The CDR3 length is 15 residues. Between the trimmed V and J ends, which lost 1 base and 5 bases, there was a span of 14 bases. Attached unique molecular identifiers marked individual cDNA molecules. TCRdb re-analysed the 5' RACE reads in MiXCR, keeping a single row per CDR3 protein. The sample shows around 62,000 distinct CDR3 sequences, 12% of them seen only once. This clonotype was sampled from an adult who was a healthcare worker with PCR-confirmed SARS-CoV-2 infection or an uninfected control (not recorded which). V usage is TRBV3-1 and J usage is TRBJ1-2, with D possibly being TRBD1 (5 bases). The sample was whole blood. The CDR3 coding sequence is TGTGCCAGCAGCCAAGGGGAAGGGGATTCGTATGGCTACACCTTC. Protein product: CASSQGEGDSYGYTF.